A selection of T cell receptor beta chains follows, all from one sample in a study of T-cell reconstitution after alpha-beta-depleted transplantation in children. A single record per CDR3 protein comes from TCRdb applying MiXCR to the PCR reads. The top ten hold about a third of the sample, which has a few hundred thousand distinct CDR3 sequences, approximately 30% seen once. This specimen consisted of PBMCs, obtained before TCRalphabeta/CD19-depleted stem cell transplant. These receptors were obtained from a boy less than two years old with Wiskott-Aldrich syndrome, due to receive a stem cell transplant. CDR3s include the opening cysteine and the closing phenylalanine or tryptophan. Fields, in order: V gene, J gene, clone size, D gene, CDR3 DNA, CDR3 protein. D genes are given only for firm matches. The size of a clone is reported for some rows only, either as once, few or many, or as a class for expanded clones.

TRBV7-3	TRBJ2-3	few	-	TGTGCCAGCAGCTTAAGGCATGGGGGCACAGATACGCAGTATTTT	CASSLRHGGTDTQYF
TRBV7-2	TRBJ2-3	few	TRBD2	TGTGCCAGCAGCTCGGGACTAGCGGGAAAAGATACGCAGTATTTT	CASSSGLAGKDTQYF
TRBV6-2/TRBV6-3	TRBJ2-3	-	-	TGTGCCAGCAGTTACTCGCGGCGGAGACGCACAGATACGCAGTATTTT	CASSYSRRRRTDTQYF
TRBV7-8	TRBJ2-2	-	TRBD2	TGTGCCAGCAGCTTTGGTAATTCGGCGGGAGCGTACACCGGGGAGCTGTTTTTT	CASSFGNSAGAYTGELFF
TRBV5-6	TRBJ2-3	-	TRBD2	TGTGCCAGCAGCAACAAAGGGACTAGCATTTACACAGATACGCAGTATTTT	CASSNKGTSIYTDTQYF
TRBV20-1	TRBJ1-5	-	-	TGCAGTGCCCAAGGGGGTGTGGGTCAGCCCCAGCATTTT	CSAQGGVGQPQHF
TRBV5-1	TRBJ1-3	many	-	TGCGCCAGCAGCGAAGGGGACACCATATATTTT	CASSEGDTIYF
TRBV20-1	TRBJ1-5	-	-	TGCAGTGCTAGCGCCGGGGGTGTCAATCAGCCCCAGCATTTT	CSASAGGVNQPQHF
TRBV7-9	TRBJ2-1	few	-	TGTGCCAGCAGCCCCCCGGGACTCTCACCCAATGAGCAGTTCTTC	CASSPPGLSPNEQFF
TRBV7-2	TRBJ2-7	few	-	TGTGCCAGCAGCTTATGGTCAACAGGGACCTACGAGCAGTACTTC	CASSLWSTGTYEQYF
TRBV29-1	TRBJ1-1	many	-	TGCAGCGTTGAGGAGTTCGGTATGAACACTGAAGCTTTCTTT	CSVEEFGMNTEAFF
TRBV7-6	TRBJ2-2	few	-	TGTGCCAGCAGCTTAGCGAATTCCGCCGGGCGCACCGGGGAGCTGTTTTTT	CASSLANSAGRTGELFF
TRBV10-3	TRBJ1-2	-	TRBD1	TGTGCCATCAGCCCGGGACAGGATGGCTACACCTTC	CAISPGQDGYTF
TRBV5-1	TRBJ2-3	-	TRBD2	TGCGGCAGCAGCTACCTAGCGGGAGGGCCAGGAGATACGCAGTATTTT	CGSSYLAGGPGDTQYF
TRBV20-1	TRBJ2-7	few	-	TGCAGTGCTGAGCAGGCCCCGGGATACGAGCAGTACTTC	CSAEQAPGYEQYF
TRBV2	TRBJ2-7	-	-	TGTGCCAGCAGTGGACTTTCCTACGAGCAGTACTTC	CASSGLSYEQYF
TRBV7-3	TRBJ2-5	few	-	TGTGCCAGCAGCTTAACGGCAGGGGAGACCCAGTACTTC	CASSLTAGETQYF
TRBV5-5	TRBJ2-7	-	-	TGTGCCAGCAGCACCTGGACAGGAGGGACCTACGAGCAGTACTTC	CASSTWTGGTYEQYF
TRBV6-2/TRBV6-3	TRBJ2-1	-	TRBD2	TGTGCCAGCAGTTCCAAGGGGAGGGCCAGAATCTACAATGAGCAGTTCTTC	CASSSKGRARIYNEQFF
TRBV19	TRBJ2-7	-	-	TGTGCCAGTAGTAGTCTGGAGAAGGGTTCCTACGAGCAGTACTTC	CASSSLEKGSYEQYF
TRBV6-5	TRBJ2-7	-	-	TGTGCCAGCAGTTACTCGGGCCCTAGGCCCTACGAGCAGTACTTC	CASSYSGPRPYEQYF
TRBV9	TRBJ2-1	-	-	TGTGCCAGCAGCCGGTTGAGCCGATACGATGAGCAGTTCTTC	CASSRLSRYDEQFF
TRBV3-1	TRBJ1-1	-	-	TGTGCCAGCAGCTACAGGGACACTGAAGCTTTCTTT	CASSYRDTEAFF
TRBV20-1	TRBJ2-1	-	TRBD2	TGCAGTGCTAGACCGACTAGCGGGAGCTACAATGAGCAGTTCTTC	CSARPTSGSYNEQFF
TRBV20-1	TRBJ2-1	-	TRBD1	TGCAGTGCCGCCGGGACAGGGAGGCATGAGCAGTTCTTC	CSAAGTGRHEQFF
TRBV27	TRBJ2-7	many	-	TGTGCCAGCAGTCTCCAGGACAGATCCTACGAGCAGTACTTC	CASSLQDRSYEQYF
TRBV19	TRBJ2-7	many	TRBD2	TGTGCCAGTAGTATCCGACTAGCGGGAGGCTACGAGCAGTACTTC	CASSIRLAGGYEQYF
TRBV18	TRBJ2-7	-	TRBD1	TGTGCCAGCTCACCACTAAAACAGGGGGCGGCGGTTCACTACGAGCAGTACTTC	CASSPLKQGAAVHYEQYF
TRBV5-1	TRBJ1-2	few	TRBD1	TGCGCCAGCAGCTTGGAGGGACAGGGGTTTGGCTACACCTTC	CASSLEGQGFGYTF
TRBV3-1	TRBJ1-4	few	-	TGTGCCAGCAGCGCCCTCGTTGGGAGGGCTGAGAATGAAAAACTGTTTTTT	CASSALVGRAENEKLFF
TRBV20-1	TRBJ2-5	few	TRBD2	TGCAGTGCTTTCAGCGGGGAAGAGACCCAGTACTTC	CSAFSGEETQYF
TRBV20-1	TRBJ2-5	-	-	TGCAGTGCCCCGGTCGAGGGGCGAGAGACCCAGTACTTC	CSAPVEGRETQYF
TRBV18	TRBJ1-1	few	-	TGTGCCAGCTCACCTCCCGCAGGTCTGAACACTGAAGCTTTCTTT	CASSPPAGLNTEAFF
TRBV28	TRBJ1-1	-	-	TGTGCCAGCTCTACCCCGGACTCTACTAACACTGAAGCTTTCTTT	CASSTPDSTNTEAFF
TRBV11-2	TRBJ2-1	-	TRBD2	TGTGCCAGCAGACATAGCGGGAGCCCGAGTGAGCAGTTCTTC	CASRHSGSPSEQFF
TRBV5-1	TRBJ2-1	-	TRBD2	TGCGCCAGCAGCCCATCGACTAGCGGAATATACAATGAGCAGTTCTTC	CASSPSTSGIYNEQFF
TRBV29-1	TRBJ2-7	few	TRBD1	TGCAGCGTTGAGACAGGGGGCTACGAGCAGTACTTC	CSVETGGYEQYF
TRBV15	TRBJ2-7	-	TRBD2	TGTGCCACCAGCAGGACTAGCAGTTCCTACGAGCAGTACTTC	CATSRTSSSYEQYF
TRBV6-2/TRBV6-3	TRBJ2-7	few	TRBD2	TGTGCCAGCAGGGCGGGGGCCTACGAGCAGTACTTC	CASRAGAYEQYF
TRBV28	TRBJ2-5	few	TRBD2	TGTGCCAGCAGTTTCCGTCCTAGCGGGAGTCTTGGAGAGACCCAGTACTTC	CASSFRPSGSLGETQYF
TRBV5-4	TRBJ1-2	few	-	TGTGCCAGCAGCTTGGCGGCTTATGGCTACACCTTC	CASSLAAYGYTF
TRBV28	TRBJ1-5	-	TRBD1	TGTGCCAGTCAACAGGGGGCGGTCAATCAGCCCCAGCATTTT	CASQQGAVNQPQHF
TRBV20-1	TRBJ2-7	-	TRBD2	TGCAGTGGACTAGCGGGGGCCCCCTACGAGCAGTACTTC	CSGLAGAPYEQYF
TRBV29-1	TRBJ1-6	once	TRBD1	TGCAGCGTGCGACAGGGCTCCTATAATTCACCCCTCCACTTT	CSVRQGSYNSPLHF
TRBV28	TRBJ1-2	-	-	TGTGCCAGCAGTCCCCTCTCTGGCTATGGCTACACCTTC	CASSPLSGYGYTF
TRBV20-1	TRBJ2-7	few	-	TGCAGTGCCTCCCGGTGGCTAGCGCCCTCCTACGAGCAGTACTTC	CSASRWLAPSYEQYF
TRBV20-1	TRBJ2-3	few	-	TGCAGTGCTAGAGGCGGGCTGAGCACAGATACGCAGTATTTT	CSARGGLSTDTQYF
TRBV5-1	TRBJ2-2	few	-	TGCGCCAGCAGCTTGGTTCCCGGGTACACCGGGGAGCTGTTTTTT	CASSLVPGYTGELFF
TRBV29-1	TRBJ2-1	-	TRBD1	TGCAGCGTTGACTACAGGGGTAGCTCCTACAATGAGCAGTTCTTC	CSVDYRGSSYNEQFF
TRBV10-3	TRBJ2-1	few	-	TGTGCCATGCGGGGATCAGCGGACTACAATGAGCAGTTCTTC	CAMRGSADYNEQFF
TRBV20-1	TRBJ2-1	few	TRBD2	TGCAGTGCTTTGACTAGCGGGCGAACCTACAATGAGCAGTTCTTC	CSALTSGRTYNEQFF
TRBV4-1	TRBJ2-3	-	-	TGCGCCAGCAGCCAAGTACCTAGCGACCTCCGGACGCAGTATTTT	CASSQVPSDLRTQYF
TRBV5-6	TRBJ1-1	few	TRBD1	TGTGCCAGCAGCCCCACAGGGGTCACTGAAGCTTTCTTT	CASSPTGVTEAFF
TRBV5-4	TRBJ1-2	-	-	TGTGCCAGCAGCTCGCGGACTGAGAACTATGGCTACACCTTC	CASSSRTENYGYTF
TRBV5-1	TRBJ1-1	few	-	TGCGCCAGCATCAAGGACGGAGATATATTGAACACTGAAGCTTTCTTT	CASIKDGDILNTEAFF